These 8 T cell receptor beta chains were all obtained from the same sample, sequenced in a study of OX40 agonist ivuxolimab in advanced cancers. Generated by immunoSEQ multiplex PCR, the TCRdb table keeps only in-frame clones and is missing some. The repertoire holds 70,000 to 95,000 clones, with over 85% as singletons. Source: CD4+ or CD8+ T cells sorted from blood, taken in a trial of the OX40 agonist ivuxolimab. Receptor source: an adult with an advanced solid tumor such as melanoma, head and neck, liver or kidney cancer.

The rearrangement links TRBV2 to TRBJ2-5, with D perhaps assigned TRBD1 or TRBD2 (5 bases each). The CDR3 is made up of 15 amino acids. Trimming left V 7 bases short and J 5 bases short, with 20 bases between. Germline V gives CDR1 SNHLY, CDR2 FYNNEI. CDR3 sequence (DNA): TGTGCCAGCAAAGTGTCGGGGCCCGGCATGGAGACCCAGTACTTC. Translation: CASKVSGPGMETQYF.

The chain employs TRBV9 and TRBJ2-3, with D unresolved. The germline V gene encodes CDR1 SGDLS and CDR2 YYNGEE. The CDR3 has 13 amino acids. The ends were cut back, 10 bases at V and 2 bases at J, with 14 bases in the middle. The CDR3 DNA reads TGTGCCTCGCTTGCGCCCTCCACAGATACGCAGTATTTT. Translation gives CASLAPSTDTQYF.

The rearrangement links TRBV6-6 to TRBJ2-1; 8 bases match TRBD1. The length of the CDR3 is 14 residues. V shed 6 bases and J 4 bases; nucleotides not matched to a gene: 5. Germline V gene data show CDR1 as MNHNY and CDR2 as SVGAGI (reference sequence). CDR3 bases: TGTGCCAGCAGCGCCAGGACAGGGTACAATGAGCAGTTCTTC. Encoded protein: CASSARTGYNEQFF.

About this clone: Compared with germline, one end of the junction differs, possibly owing to a read error. The genes are TRBV11-2 and TRBJ1-3; D is ambiguous. The CDR3 runs to 11 residues. Germline V gives CDR1 SGHAT, CDR2 FQNNGV. CDR3 residues: CASSFGDTIYF. Written as DNA, the CDR3 is TGTGCCAGCAGCTTTGGAGACACCATATATTTT.

The J gene is TRBJ2-7, the V gene TRBV7-9; a possible D gene is TRBD2 (6 bases). Deletions cut 4 bases from V and 4 bases from J, with 14 bases between. This CDR3 region has 14 residues. Germline-derived CDR1 and CDR2 are SEHNR and FQNEAQ (reference sequence). CDR3 region: CASSSRMGLYEQYF. DNA for the CDR3: TGTGCCAGCAGCTCTCGAATGGGACTTTACGAGCAGTACTTC.

The gene calls are TRBV5-1 and TRBJ1-6, with a weak D call TRBD1 (5 bases). CDR3 length: 17 residues. The V end was cut by 0 bases, the J end by 7 bases, with 17 bases between. The germline CDR1 and CDR2 sequences are SGHRS and YFSETQ. CDR3 residues: CASSLVGEPYPNSPLHF. DNA of the CDR3: TGCGCCAGCAGCTTGGTAGGGGAGCCTTATCCCAATTCACCCCTCCACTTT.

This rearrangement joins TRBV5-6 to TRBJ2-3; 9 nucleotides align to TRBD1. The germline gives CDR1 SGHDT, CDR2 YYEEEE. This CDR3 has 15 amino acids. V lost 7 bases, J lost 6 bases, and 12 bases stayed unmatched. The CDR3 spells CASASPGQGSDTQYF. CDR3 nucleotides: TGTGCCAGCGCGTCCCCGGGACAGGGTTCTGATACGCAGTATTTT.

V is TRBV21-1 and J is TRBJ2-1; the table's D call of TRBD2 was not tested on the DNA. TRBV21-1 is labeled a pseudogene. The CDR3 has 21 residues. CDR3 loop: CASSKAGTSGGARTPYNEQFF. In DNA form, the CDR3 reads TGTGCCAGCAGCAAAGCCGGGACTAGCGGGGGGGCTAGGACCCCTTACAATGAGCAGTTCTTC.